Presented here are 8 T cell receptor beta chains from one specimen sequenced in a study of cytomegalovirus exposure and HLA in healthy donors. PCR was performed using 60 Vbeta and 13 Jbeta primers. Repertoires were generated with immunoSEQ multiplex PCR, while TCRdb's copy carries only in-frame clones and drops some. The sample holds around 120,000 clones, roughly 80% seen once. The source material was PBMCs. Receptors were obtained from a woman in her thirties or forties in good health and CMV-seronegative.

This chain links TRBV19 with TRBJ1-4; 7 bases agree with TRBD1. CDR1 is LNHDA, CDR2 SQIVND, per germline (reference sequence). The CDR3 is 16 amino acids. Trimming removed 7 bases from V and 4 bases from J; junction bases left unmatched: 12. As DNA, the CDR3 is TGTGCCAGTACCTTGGGGACAGCCCCTTTTAATGAAAAACTGTTTTTT. Its protein product is CASTLGTAPFNEKLFF.

The chain recombines TRBV28 with TRBJ2-7; 7 positions agree with TRBD2. The germline CDR1 and CDR2 sequences are MDHEN and SYDVKM. The V segment lost 5 bases and the J segment 3 bases; nucleotides outside the gene matches: 10. This CDR3 contains 15 residues. CDR3 amino acids: CASSLLGGGGYEQYF. The CDR3 nucleotides read TGTGCCAGCAGTCTACTTGGGGGGGGAGGCTACGAGCAGTACTTC.

This clone was detected a few times. V and J are TRBV6-5 and TRBJ1-3; the match to TRBD1 covers 10 bases. The germline gives CDR1 MNHEY, CDR2 SVGAGI. This CDR3 has 12 residues. With V trimmed by 5 bases and J by 15 bases, 7 bases remained unmatched. In DNA, the CDR3 is TGTGCCAGCAGTGAGACTAGGGACAGGGGATATTTT. Its translation is CASSETRDRGYF.

The chain uses TRBV7-2 and TRBJ2-1, with 15 bases matching TRBD2. The CDR3 totals 17 residues. V trimming: 5 bases; J trimming: 16 bases; junction bases outside the gene matches: 18. From germline, CDR1 is SGHTA and CDR2 FQGNSA. CDR3 residues: CASSTRRTGLAGGKLFF. The CDR3 DNA reads TGTGCCAGCAGCACGCGACGTACGGGACTAGCGGGAGGAAAGCTCTTCTTC.

The chain employs TRBV2 and TRBJ2-1; possible D gene TRBD2, 7 bases. The V end was cut by 6 bases, the J end by 3 bases, with 12 bases between. In germline, CDR1 is SNHLY, CDR2 FYNNEI. This CDR3 region has 14 residues. The CDR3: CASRRGGFYNEQFF. CDR3 DNA: TGTGCCAGCAGGAGGGGGGGCTTCTACAATGAGCAGTTCTTC.

V is TRBV19 and J is TRBJ1-1, with D hard to call. CDR1 is LNHDA, CDR2 SQIVND, per germline (reference sequence). V gave up 4 bases and J gave up 7 bases, with 7 bases separating them. The CDR3 has 11 amino acids. CDR3 DNA: TGTGCCAGTAGTAGGGAGAGTGAAGCTTTCTTT. It specifies CASSRESEAFF. The whole variable domain, filled in from reference TRBV19 and TRBJ1-1, reads DGGITQSPKYLFRKEGQNVTLSCEQNLNHDAMYWYRQDPGQGLRLIYYSQIVNDFQKGDIAEGYSVSREKKESFPLTVTSAQKNPTAFYLCASSRESEAFFGQGTRLTVV.

The rearrangement joins TRBV11-3 to TRBJ2-1; 10 nucleotides align to TRBD1. The germline V gene has CDR1 SGHNT and CDR2 YENEEA. The junction had 12 bases not matched to a gene; V was cut back by 6 bases and J by 10 bases. This CDR3 comprises 15 residues. The CDR3 DNA sequence: TGTGCCAGCAGATGGGGGACAGGGGATGGTGGGGAGCAGTTCTTC. As protein: CASRWGTGDGGEQFF.

V usage is TRBV5-1 and J usage is TRBJ2-3; the D gene is possibly TRBD2 (6 bases). Per the germline V gene, CDR1 is SGHRS and CDR2 is YFSETQ. The CDR3 length is 16 residues. Trimming shortened V by 4 bases and J by 0 bases, and 15 bases separated the two germline ends. The CDR3 region is CASSVLASSSTDTQYF. The CDR3 DNA sequence: TGCGCCAGCAGCGTTCTAGCGTCTTCTAGCACAGATACGCAGTATTTT.